The subject of this entry is one TCR beta chain. Which antigen it targets is not known. The sample holds no much larger clone one base away, and base qualities are not on file. Samples from volunteer blood donors who had recovered from COVID-19 were contributed by a second Seattle source. Whole blood was collected in K2EDTA tubes by collaborating institutions according to the institutions' own protocols. For TCRbeta analysis, collaborators shipped samples in one of three forms: frozen whole blood, isolated PBMCs, or DNA extracted from either of those sample types. The source of the sample is a study of blood T cell repertoires in COVID-19 (TCRdb year 2020). For context, the study as a whole: The collaborator samples originated in the United States, Italy and Spain and spanned the acute and convalescent phases of COVID-19. The prospective study material was composed of cDNA or gDNA derived from T cells, B-cell-depleted T cells, or PBMCs. The samples were drawn from two sources: the first 160 participants of the ongoing ImmuneRACE study, and 1,254 subjects contributed by 6 global collaborators. A freely available public database, intended as a resource for researchers studying the immune response to SARS-CoV-2, is where the repertoires were released. Where HLA class I and class II types were available, the types were taken from metadata supplied by the sample provider, not from assay-based typing. Nearly every sample came with metadata listing a de-identified subject ID, COVID-19 status, age in years and sex. Deeply sampled blood TCRbeta repertoires from subjects exposed to, actively infected with, or recovered from COVID-19 were included in the dataset. The research as a whole found: The quantity of clinical and demographic metadata differed by source and by participant and was supplied without curation.

The germline V gene yields KGHSH for CDR1 and LQKENI for CDR2. Compared with germline, V lacks 3 bases and J lacks 2 bases; bases without a gene match: 6. The CDR3 covers 15 residues, taking in both the cysteine and the phenylalanine. Only CDR3 DNA remains: 45 bases, in frame from the first base. TCRbeta CDR3 regions were amplified from genomic DNA using the immunoSEQ Assay, a bias-controlled multiplex PCR. The authors processed their data as follows. The number of nucleated cells in each sample was estimated by amplification of reference gene primers within the assay. Sequence reads were collapsed and filtered to measure the absolute abundance of every unique TCRbeta CDR3 rearrangement. For each sample, productive Simpson clonality was calculated as the square root of Simpson's diversity index across productive rearrangements. TCRdb took over this immuneACCESS table, retaining in-frame rearrangements with V and J assigned. Such tables are incomplete; in checked studies, under half of the missing clones stem from an unresolved V gene, and the remainder is unexplained. V and J calls and clone size are as listed in that table; D and trimming were resolved from the DNA. The sample has some 180,000 clones on record, 70% to 90% of them singletons. The ten biggest clones cover about 2.1% of the sample.

Sequences were obtained from peripheral blood. This receptor was identified in a man between 45 and 60 years old who had recovered from COVID-19. The chain joins TRBV18 to TRBJ2-7; 8 central bases correspond to TRBD1. The nucleotides read TGTGCCAGCTCACCCGGTTCGGGACAGGCCTACGAGCAGTACTTC. Its product reads: CASSPGSGQAYEQYF. Joined to the reference TRBV18 and TRBJ2-7 proteins, this CDR3 gives the full variable domain: NAGVMQNPRHLVRRRGQEARLRCSPMKGHSHVYWYRQLPEEGLKFMVYLQKENIIDESGMPKERFSAEFPKEGPSILRIQQVVRGDSAAYFCASSPGSGQAYEQYFGPGTRLTVT.